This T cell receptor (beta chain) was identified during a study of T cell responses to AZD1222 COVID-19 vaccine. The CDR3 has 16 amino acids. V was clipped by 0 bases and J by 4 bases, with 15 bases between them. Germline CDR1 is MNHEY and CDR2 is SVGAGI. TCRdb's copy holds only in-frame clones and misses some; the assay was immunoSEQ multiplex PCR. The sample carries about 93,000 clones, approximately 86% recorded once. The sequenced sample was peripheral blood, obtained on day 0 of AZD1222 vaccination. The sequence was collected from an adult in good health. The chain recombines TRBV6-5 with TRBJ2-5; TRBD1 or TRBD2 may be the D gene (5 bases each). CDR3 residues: CASSYSMRLGVETQYF. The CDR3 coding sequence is TGTGCCAGCAGTTACTCGATGAGGCTGGGGGTAGAGACCCAGTACTTC.